This T cell receptor (beta chain) was identified in a study of T cell responses to AZD1222 COVID-19 vaccine. The CDR3 covers 14 residues. V was shortened by 7 bases and J by 5 bases, with 17 bases between the two germline ends. In germline, CDR1 is SGHRS, CDR2 YFSETQ. TCRdb keeps only in-frame clones here, not all; method: immunoSEQ multiplex PCR. The sample shows 100,000 to 150,000 clones, approximately 89% of them seen only once. This receptor was obtained from an adult in good health. The rearrangement uses TRBV5-1 and TRBJ2-3; tentative D call: TRBD1 (7 bases). The input for sequencing was peripheral blood, taken on day 0 of AZD1222 vaccination. DNA of the CDR3: TGCGCCAGCGGGCTGGAGGGGGCTGGAGATACGCAGTATTTT. Translating it yields CASGLEGAGDTQYF.